This TCR beta chain emerged from a study of shared clonotypes between healthy human individuals. This CDR3 contains 15 residues. Trimming cost V 5 bases and J 6 bases; bases outside gene matches: 7. CDR1 and CDR2 (germline): SGHTA, FQGNSA. Here immunoSEQ multiplex PCR was the method, and the copy in TCRdb shows in-frame clones only, minus some. The sample carries under 2.5 million clones, about nine tenths recorded once. Comment on this clone: Its specificity is not known.

Overall study findings and caveats: In this cohort, only blood was sampled, and tissue repertoires likely differ. Clonotypes that were shared across a few donors made up approximately 5% of naive CD4 clonotypes.

V and J are TRBV7-2 and TRBJ2-7; 13 bases map to TRBD2. The TCR originated in a man aged 18-30 years in good health. Some clones in this sample may be carry-over from other donors' samples. Sequencing input: naive CD4+ T cells from PBMCs. Subset noted: CD45RA+ positively selected. The CDR3 sequence is CASSLRTSGRGEQYF. Here the CDR3 DNA reads TGTGCCAGCAGCCTACGGACTAGCGGGAGAGGCGAGCAGTACTTC.